A single sample gave rise to the 29 T cell receptor beta chains below, sequenced in a study of blood T cell repertoires in COVID-19. Measured with immunoSEQ multiplex PCR; TCRdb has only the in-frame clones, and not every one. This sample yields tens of thousands of clones, of which around 86% are seen a single time; 25% to 35% belongs to the top ten. The sequenced sample was peripheral blood. These receptors were collected from a man over 45 with active or convalescent COVID-19.

The rearrangement links TRBV4-1 to TRBJ1-1, with 7 bases aligning to TRBD1. The CDR3 runs to 16 residues. V lost 4 bases to trimming and J lost 2 bases; unmatched junction nucleotides: 10. Germline V gives CDR1 MGHRA, CDR2 YSYEKL. CDR3 DNA: TGCGCCAGCAGCCCAGGACAGGCCAGTGTTAACACTGAAGCTTTCTTT. Encoded protein: CASSPGQASVNTEAFF.

The CDR3: CASSLAGGDQPQHF. CDR3 DNA: TGTGCCAGCAGCTTAGCAGGGGGCGATCAGCCCCAGCATTTT. The V gene is TRBV7-2, the J gene TRBJ1-5; 7 positions match TRBD1. The trim removed 0 bases at V and 5 bases at J, leaving 1 base unmatched. Germline V CDR1 and CDR2: SGHTA, FQGNSA. This CDR3 comprises 14 residues.

The chain carries TRBV19 and TRBJ2-3; TRBD1 is a possible D gene (5 bases). This CDR3 is 13 amino acids long. V was trimmed by 5 bases and J by 1 base, leaving 7 bases between them. Germline V CDR1 and CDR2: LNHDA, SQIVND (reference sequence). CDR3 residues: CASSQGRTDTQYF. The CDR3, as DNA: TGTGCCAGTAGTCAGGGCCGCACAGATACGCAGTATTTT.

The chain joins TRBV5-1 to TRBJ1-4; weak D call: TRBD1 (5 bases). Germline-derived CDR1 and CDR2 are SGHRS and YFSETQ. V was trimmed by 0 bases and J by 4 bases, leaving 10 bases between them. This CDR3 comprises 15 residues. CDR3 loop: CASSLVPGNNEKLFF. The CDR3 nucleotides read TGCGCCAGCAGCTTGGTTCCAGGGAATAATGAAAAACTGTTTTTT.

This chain joins TRBV6-5 and TRBJ1-3, with 7 nucleotides matching TRBD1. CDR1 is MNHEY, CDR2 SVGAGI, per germline. The CDR3 length is 16 residues. The junction had 4 bases not matched to a gene; V was cut back by 2 bases and J by 0 bases. The CDR3 nucleotides are TGTGCCAGCAGTTACGGGACAGCACGCTCTGGAAACACCATATATTTT. Translating it yields CASSYGTARSGNTIYF.

V usage is TRBV6-1 and J usage is TRBJ1-3; perhaps TRBD1 as D (6 bases). The CDR3 is 18 residues long. The V and J ends lost 3 bases and 0 bases respectively, with 18 bases between them. Looked up from germline, CDR1 is MNHNS and CDR2 is SASEGT. The CDR3 nucleotides read TGTGCCAGCAGTGACTTGGCAGGGGCCTTTCACTCTGGAAACACCATATATTTT. It translates to CASSDLAGAFHSGNTIYF.

The rearrangement links TRBV6-5 to TRBJ2-7; tentatively, D is TRBD1 (6 bases). The CDR3 loop spans 11 amino acids. Germline CDR1 reads MNHEY; CDR2 reads SVGAGI. V was trimmed by 8 bases and J by 2 bases, leaving 7 bases between them. The CDR3 bases are TGTGCCAGCTACAGGGCCTACGAGCAGTACTTC. Its protein product is CASYRAYEQYF.

The chain combines TRBV9 with TRBJ2-3; D is possibly TRBD2 (6 bases). Trimming took 4 bases from V and 0 from J, leaving 15 bases between them. This CDR3 contains 16 residues. Germline V gives CDR1 SGDLS, CDR2 YYNGEE. In DNA, the CDR3 is TGTGCCAGCAGCACCCAACTAGCAACCAGCACAGATACGCAGTATTTT. This encodes CASSTQLATSTDTQYF.

The chain combines TRBV7-8 with TRBJ2-2; D gene uncertain. The CDR3 has 13 amino acids. The germline V and J ends were trimmed by 5 bases and 5 bases, with 9 bases remaining between them. Germline assignment: CDR1 SGHVS and CDR2 FQNEAQ. The CDR3: CASSPLTTGELFF. Here the CDR3 DNA reads TGTGCCAGCAGCCCTCTAACGACCGGGGAGCTGTTTTTT.

The table lists this clone with a count of one. The chain recombines TRBV7-2 with TRBJ2-7; the D is unclear. V was trimmed by 1 base and J by 2 bases, leaving 3 bases between them. CDR3 length: 12 residues. Germline CDR1 is SGHTA and CDR2 is FQGNSA. The CDR3 DNA follows: TGTGCCAGCAGCTTAGGAGCCTACGAGCAGTACTTC. It codes for CASSLGAYEQYF.

The CDR3 loop is CASSQSPSTDTQYF. Here the CDR3 DNA reads TGCGCCAGCAGCCAATCCCCTAGCACAGATACGCAGTATTTT. The V gene is TRBV4-1, the J gene TRBJ2-3; D is undetermined. The V end was cut by 2 bases, the J end by 0 bases, with 6 bases between. CDR1 is MGHRA and CDR2 is YSYEKL in the germline V gene. The CDR3 has 14 amino acids.

The V call is TRBV5-8, the J call TRBJ1-5; perhaps TRBD1 as D (5 bases). This CDR3 region has 15 residues. Germline V gene sequence: CDR1 SGHTS, CDR2 YDEGEE. V lost 0 bases and J lost 4, with 11 bases in between. The CDR3 here is CASSLVDRQNQPQHF. The CDR3 bases are TGTGCCAGCAGCTTGGTTGACAGACAGAATCAGCCCCAGCATTTT.

The chain joins TRBV3-1 (or the pseudogene TRBV3-2) to TRBJ2-7; 10 positions match TRBD1. Germline CDR1 LGHDT, CDR2 YNNKEL (reference sequence). V gave up 1 base and J gave up 3 bases; unmatched junction bases: 0. This CDR3 region has 14 residues. The CDR3 nucleotides read TGTGCCAGCAGCCAAGGGACAGGGGGCTACGAGCAGTACTTC. Its protein product is CASSQGTGGYEQYF.

The chain carries TRBV6-6 and TRBJ1-1, with D possibly matching TRBD1 (5 bases). This CDR3 is 13 amino acids long. Germline V gene sequence: CDR1 MNHNY, CDR2 SVGAGI (reference sequence). V was pared by 3 bases and J by 9 bases, with 14 bases between. CDR3 sequence: CASSYRGDEKAFF. In DNA form, the CDR3 reads TGTGCCAGCAGTTATAGGGGCGACGAGAAAGCTTTCTTT.

This clone was observed once. The gene calls are TRBV5-1 and TRBJ2-7; D unresolved. The germline V gene encodes CDR1 SGHRS and CDR2 YFSETQ. There are 14 residues in the CDR3. Trimming took off 0 bases at V and 3 bases at J, with 10 bases between the two ends. CDR3 protein: CASSLGPQNYEQYF. The CDR3 DNA reads TGCGCCAGCAGCTTGGGTCCCCAAAACTACGAGCAGTACTTC.

CDR3 coding DNA: TGTGCCAGCAGCTTAGGCGGTCTAGCGGAGAGCACAGATACGCAGTATTTT. Translating gives CASSLGGLAESTDTQYF. The gene calls are TRBV13 and TRBJ2-3, with 7 bases aligning to TRBD2. The CDR3 loop spans 17 amino acids. The V gene end was trimmed by 0 bases and the J gene end by 0 bases; junction bases not matched to a gene: 6. The germline CDR1 and CDR2 sequences are PRHDT and FYEKMQ (reference sequence).

The rearrangement uses TRBV6-5 and TRBJ1-2; possibly TRBD1 for D (5 bases). The CDR3 has 14 residues. Germline CDR1 and CDR2: MNHEY and SVGAGI. CDR3 DNA sequence: TGTGCGTCGGGGAGAGGGGCGGGGGACTATGGCTACACCTTC. It specifies CASGRGAGDYGYTF.

This chain uses TRBV2 with TRBJ2-5, with 8 nucleotides matching TRBD2. This CDR3 has 14 amino acids. V shed 6 bases, J shed 5 bases, and the junction held 8 bases outside the gene matches. Per the germline V gene, CDR1 is SNHLY and CDR2 is FYNNEI. For the CDR3, the DNA is TGTGCCAGCAGATTAGCGGGAAGTAGGGAGACCCAGTACTTC. Translation: CASRLAGSRETQYF.

This clone has a handful of counts. The chain is built from TRBV6-1 and TRBJ1-4; 7 bases are shared with TRBD1. Trimming took 1 base from V and 10 from J; bases not matched to a gene: 12. CDR1 is MNHNS, CDR2 SASEGT, per germline. The CDR3 runs to 16 residues. The CDR3 DNA follows: TGTGCCAGCAGTGAAGTACATCGGACAGGTGATGGAAAACTGTTTTTT. Protein product: CASSEVHRTGDGKLFF.

The chain carries TRBV5-1 and TRBJ2-1; D might be TRBD2 (5 bases). Germline loops: CDR1 SGHRS, CDR2 YFSETQ. The V gene lost 0 bases and the J gene lost 1 base, with 8 bases spanning the gap. CDR3 length: 15 amino acids. CDR3 in amino acids: CASSLDGRSYNEQFF. CDR3 in DNA: TGCGCCAGCAGCTTGGATGGGAGATCCTACAATGAGCAGTTCTTC.

This clone showed up just once. The chain couples TRBV29-1 to TRBJ1-2; D not certain. This CDR3 spans 15 amino acids. V gave up 0 bases and J gave up 4 bases, with 15 bases separating them. CDR1 SQVTM and CDR2 ANQGSEA come from the germline V gene. The CDR3 sequence: CSVEDSPLSPYGYTF. Here the CDR3 DNA reads TGCAGCGTTGAAGATTCCCCCCTAAGCCCCTATGGCTACACCTTC.

The chain has TRBV27 and TRBJ2-3; 10 positions agree with TRBD2. Germline V gives CDR1 MNHEY, CDR2 SMNVEV (reference sequence). The CDR3 is 14 amino acids. Losses at the gene ends were 3 bases for V and 8 bases for J; bases not matched to a gene: 5. The CDR3 DNA sequence: TGTGCCAGCAGTTTGCTAGCGGGAGCGGGTACGCAGTATTTT. This encodes CASSLLAGAGTQYF.

The chain carries TRBV5-1 and TRBJ2-7; 12 nucleotides match TRBD1. The V gene end was trimmed by 4 bases and the J gene end by 3 bases; junction bases not matched to a gene: 8. The CDR3 has 16 residues. The germline V gene encodes CDR1 SGHRS and CDR2 YFSETQ. As DNA, the CDR3 is TGCGCCAGCAGCACGTCCGGGACAGGGGGCCGCTACGAGCAGTACTTC. Its translation is CASSTSGTGGRYEQYF.

The J gene is TRBJ1-1, the V gene TRBV6-2 or TRBV6-3; 10 bases are shared with TRBD1. This CDR3 spans 15 amino acids. From germline, CDR1 is MNHEY and CDR2 SVGEGT. The V and J ends lost 4 bases and 0 bases, in that order; junction bases with no gene match: 2. The CDR3 region has the DNA TGTGCCAGCAGTTCGACAGGGGGCCTGAACACTGAAGCTTTCTTT. Its protein is CASSSTGGLNTEAFF.

V usage is TRBV7-8 and J usage is TRBJ2-1; D call uncertain. CDR1 is SGHVS, CDR2 FQNEAQ, per germline. The CDR3 is 14 amino acids. V was pared by 4 bases and J by 3 bases, with 10 bases between. CDR3 bases: TGTGCCAGCAGCTCCAGGTCAGTCTACAATGAGCAGTTCTTC. Translation gives CASSSRSVYNEQFF.

J is TRBJ2-2 and V is TRBV5-1; 9 bases fit TRBD1. The CDR3 sequence is 14 residues long. Per germline, CDR1 SGHRS and CDR2 YFSETQ. J gave up 2 bases and V 7 bases, and 3 bases lay outside the gene matches. The CDR3 region has the DNA TGCGCCAGCTCGACAGGGGGTAACACCGGGGAGCTGTTTTTT. Amino acids: CASSTGGNTGELFF.

The chain employs TRBV24-1 and TRBJ2-3; TRBD2 aligns across 7 bases. Germline CDR1 reads KGHDR; CDR2 reads SFDVKD. The CDR3 runs 14 residues. V lost 6 bases to trimming and J lost 3 bases; unmatched junction nucleotides: 5. For the CDR3, the DNA is TGTGCCACCAGTTGGGCGGGAGAAACAGATACGCAGTATTTT. Its translation is CATSWAGETDTQYF.

The chain recombines TRBV6-1 with TRBJ1-2, with 10 nucleotides matching TRBD1. V lost 3 bases to trimming and J lost 4 bases; unmatched junction nucleotides: 2. The germline V gene encodes CDR1 MNHNS and CDR2 SASEGT. This CDR3 has 14 amino acids. The CDR3 bases are TGTGCCAGCAGTGAGACAGGGGGCATCTATGGCTACACCTTC. It translates to CASSETGGIYGYTF.

The chain employs TRBV7-8 and TRBJ2-2, with D perhaps matching TRBD1 (6 bases). Between the trimmed V and J ends, which lost 4 bases and 0 bases, there was a span of 12 bases. Germline values: CDR1 SGHVS, CDR2 FQNEAQ. The CDR3 consists of 16 residues. The CDR3 bases are TGTGCCAGCAGCTCCCTGACAGGAGCGAACACCGGGGAGCTGTTTTTT. Amino acids: CASSSLTGANTGELFF. The full variable domain, in which reference TRBV7-8 and TRBJ2-2 provide the parts outside the CDR3, is GAGVSQSPRYKVAKRGQDVALRCDPISGHVSLFWYQQALGQGPEFLTYFQNEAQLDKSGLPSDRFFAERPEGSVSTLKIQRTQQEDSAVYLCASSSLTGANTGELFFGEGSRLTVL.